The rows below give T cell receptor beta chains drawn from one sample of a study of blood T cell repertoires in COVID-19. The assay was immunoSEQ multiplex PCR, and TCRdb's table has in-frame clones only and misses some. The table has over 200,000 clones, roughly 90% seen once. Sequenced input: PBMCs or T cells enriched from blood (not recorded which). The receptors were gathered from a woman aged 50 to 60 in a cohort exposed to, infected with or recovered from COVID-19 (not recorded which). The conserved cysteine and the conserved F or W are not part of the CDR3 here. The D gene is left open where the match is weak.

j_call	v_call	d_call	cdr3_aa
TRBJ1-1	TRBV6-6	TRBD1	ASNPQGATEAF
TRBJ2-1	TRBV4-1	TRBD1	ASSLQDREVNEQF
TRBJ1-5	TRBV24-1	NA	ATSDTRGADQPQH
TRBJ1-5	TRBV2	NA	ASSESTPDQPQH
TRBJ2-3	TRBV5-1	NA	ASGTPPGGTQY
TRBJ1-1	TRBV3-1/TRBV3-2	NA	ASSPKRQVWTEAF
TRBJ1-5	TRBV6-5	NA	ASSKGSPNQPQH
TRBJ1-6	TRBV3-1/TRBV3-2	NA	ASSPTFYNSPLH
TRBJ1-6	TRBV6-5	NA	ASSPANNSPLH
TRBJ2-3	TRBV3-1/TRBV3-2	TRBD2	ASSLRLAGADTQY
TRBJ1-2	TRBV2	TRBD1	ASVRTGSNDGYT
TRBJ1-2	TRBV12-3/TRBV12-4	TRBD1	ASSLDRGNGYT
TRBJ2-1	TRBV24-1	NA	ATSGPGANEQF
TRBJ2-7	TRBV5-1	NA	ASSLSQTLYEQY
TRBJ1-3	TRBV7-9	TRBD1	ASSSDRGSGNTIY
TRBJ1-6	TRBV7-9	NA	ASSLTGDSPLH
TRBJ2-3	TRBV7-9	NA	ASSPPTGGDTQY
TRBJ1-1	TRBV4-3	NA	ASSQGTGTQNTEAF
TRBJ2-1	TRBV7-2	TRBD2	ASSLGERGGFSYNEQF
TRBJ1-4	TRBV18	TRBD1	ASSPRIRDSAPTNEKLF
TRBJ1-2	TRBV25-1	NA	ASTNTGYGYT
TRBJ2-1	TRBV4-1	TRBD2	ASSRASGGYNEQF
TRBJ2-1	TRBV7-9	TRBD2	ASSPPPRFSGVRNEQF
TRBJ1-1	TRBV6-1	TRBD1	ASSEMVAGGQTEAF
TRBJ1-1	TRBV27	TRBD1	ASSSTGARETEAF
TRBJ2-1	TRBV6-4	NA	ASSDSSLNEQF
TRBJ1-5	TRBV10-2	TRBD1	ASSESGQGRQPQH
TRBJ1-6	TRBV7-2	NA	ASSLDPEGLINSPLH
TRBJ1-1	TRBV7-2	NA	ASSPGGGKGTEAF
TRBJ1-2	TRBV27	NA	ASSPPQSPYGYT
TRBJ2-1	TRBV9	NA	ASSVTGEQF